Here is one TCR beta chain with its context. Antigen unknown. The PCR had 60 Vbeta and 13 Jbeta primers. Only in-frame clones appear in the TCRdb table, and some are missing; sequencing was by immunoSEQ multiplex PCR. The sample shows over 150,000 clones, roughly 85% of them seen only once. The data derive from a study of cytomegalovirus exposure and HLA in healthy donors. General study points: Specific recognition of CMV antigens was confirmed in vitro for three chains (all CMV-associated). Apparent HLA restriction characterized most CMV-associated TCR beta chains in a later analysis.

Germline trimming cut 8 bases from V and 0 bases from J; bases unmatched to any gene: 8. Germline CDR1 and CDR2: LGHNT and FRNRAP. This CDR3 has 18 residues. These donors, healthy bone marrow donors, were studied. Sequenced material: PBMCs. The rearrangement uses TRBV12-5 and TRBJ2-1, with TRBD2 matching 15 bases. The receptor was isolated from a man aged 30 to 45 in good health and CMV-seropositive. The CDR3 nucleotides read TGTGCTAGTATTGGACTAGCGGGAGGGCTAAGCTCCTACAATGAGCAGTTCTTC. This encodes CASIGLAGGLSSYNEQFF. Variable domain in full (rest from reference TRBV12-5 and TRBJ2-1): DARVTQTPRHKVTEMGQEVTMRCQPILGHNTVFWYRQTMMQGLELLAYFRNRAPLDDSGMPKDRFSAEMPDATLATLKIQPSEPRDSAVYFCASIGLAGGLSSYNEQFFGPGTRLTVL.